The sequence of this T cell receptor (beta chain) was determined in a study of Ad26.COV2.S vaccination and SARS-CoV-2 variants. CDR3 length equals 15 residues. Germline loops: CDR1 SGHVS, CDR2 FQNEAQ. With 1 base removed from V and 1 base from J, the gap between germline ends came to 11 bases. Sequencing was performed with immunoSEQ multiplex PCR; in TCRdb, only in-frame clones are kept and a portion is missing. The sample lists about 350,000 clones; roughly 84% were seen once. Treatment: some 20 received Ad26.COV2.S at low or high dose, single or two shots; several received placebo; per-sample allocation not given. Sampling was done on day 63 after the first vaccine or placebo injection.

The chain links TRBV7-8 to TRBJ2-7; D not certain. The sequences come from peripheral blood, collected in a trial of Ad26.COV2.S vaccine versus placebo. This TCR derives from a person between 18 and 65 years old who received the Ad26.COV2.S COVID-19 vaccine or a placebo. The CDR3 spells CASSLEAAKSYEQYF. The CDR3 DNA reads TGTGCCAGCAGCTTAGAGGCGGCTAAATCCTACGAGCAGTACTTC.